The present entry profiles one T cell receptor (beta chain) with its context. With 5 bases clipped from V and 6 bases from J, the junction kept 14 bases outside the gene matches. CDR1 and CDR2 (germline): LNHDA, SQIVND (reference sequence). This CDR3 is built from 16 residues. Participants came from some 23 US areas, aged roughly 18 to 89 years. Participants reported their clinical history, and cohort assignment relied on those reports. In the original analysis: Estimation of nucleated cell counts relied on the amplification of reference gene primers. Generated by immunoSEQ multiplex PCR, the TCRdb table keeps only in-frame clones and is missing some. The DNA gave D and trimming, while V, J and clone size come from that table. The table shows just over 300,000 clones, with 89% occurring only once. These data come from a study of blood T cell repertoires in COVID-19. In the study overall: T cells, B-cell-depleted T cells, or PBMCs supplied cDNA or gDNA.

Sequenced material: PBMCs or T cells enriched from blood (not recorded which). This TCR came from a woman between 40 and 50 years old who had recovered from COVID-19. The chain has TRBV19 and TRBJ1-2; 8 bases line up with TRBD1. The CDR3 DNA follows: TGTGCCAGTAGTCCCAAACGGGGACAGGCGGGGGATGGCTACACCTTC. Translating gives CASSPKRGQAGDGYTF.